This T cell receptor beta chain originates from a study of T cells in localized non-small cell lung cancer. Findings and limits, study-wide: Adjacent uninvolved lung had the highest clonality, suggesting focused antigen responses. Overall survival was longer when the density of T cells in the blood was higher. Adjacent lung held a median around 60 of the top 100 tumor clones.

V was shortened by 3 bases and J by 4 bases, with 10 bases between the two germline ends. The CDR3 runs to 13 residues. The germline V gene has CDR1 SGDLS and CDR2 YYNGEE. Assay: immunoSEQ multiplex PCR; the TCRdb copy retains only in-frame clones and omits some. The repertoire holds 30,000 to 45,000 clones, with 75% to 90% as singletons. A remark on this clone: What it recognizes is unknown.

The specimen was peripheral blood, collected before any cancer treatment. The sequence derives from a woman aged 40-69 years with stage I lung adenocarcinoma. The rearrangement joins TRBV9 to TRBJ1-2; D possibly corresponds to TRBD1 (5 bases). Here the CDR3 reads CASSGRGGYGYTF. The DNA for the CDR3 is TGTGCCAGCAGCGGACGCGGGGGCTATGGCTACACCTTC.